The 2 T cell receptor beta chains reported below all come from one sample, sequenced in a study of CD4 T cells in relation to SARS-CoV-2 and coronaviruses. Here immunoSEQ multiplex PCR was the method, and the copy in TCRdb shows in-frame clones only, minus some. The sample lists approximately 50,000 clones; about 91% were seen once. The material sequenced was naive CD4+ T cells from PBMCs. Subset: naive CD4+ T cells isolated by negative enrichment. Receptor source: an adult with COVID-19.

The chain combines TRBV28 with TRBJ2-7, with TRBD1 matching over 8 bases. The CDR3 consists of 14 residues. V gave up 5 bases and J gave up 3 bases; unmatched junction bases: 6. Germline V gene sequence: CDR1 MDHEN, CDR2 SYDVKM. The CDR3 loop is CASSETGVGYEQYF. CDR3 sequence (DNA): TGTGCCAGCAGTGAGACAGGGGTAGGCTACGAGCAGTACTTC.

This clone occurred once. The chain combines TRBV28 with TRBJ1-2; TRBD1 might be the D (6 bases). Per the germline V gene, CDR1 is MDHEN and CDR2 is SYDVKM. V lost 6 bases to trimming and J lost 2 bases, with 10 bases between them. The CDR3 runs to 13 residues. Here the CDR3 reads CASSMTGNYGYTF. CDR3 in DNA: TGTGCCAGCAGCATGACAGGCAACTATGGCTACACCTTC.